This passage covers 22 T cell receptor beta chains from one sample sequenced in a study of cytomegalovirus exposure and HLA in healthy donors. Researchers ran the PCR with 60 Vbeta and 13 Jbeta primers. Only in-frame clones appear in the TCRdb table, and some are missing; sequencing was by immunoSEQ multiplex PCR. The data contain 150,000 to 200,000 clones, roughly four fifths of them seen just once; the ten biggest clones take up around 2.1%. Sequenced sample: PBMCs. The receptor source for this set is a woman between 18 and 29 years old in good health and CMV-seropositive.

The genes are TRBV28 and TRBJ2-1; TRBD1 matches at 12 bases. Unmatched junction bases numbered 10, after V lost 5 bases and J lost 8 bases. Germline V gene sequence: CDR1 MDHEN, CDR2 SYDVKM. The CDR3 consists of 16 residues. CDR3 bases: TGTGCCAGCAGTACGTCCGGGACAGGGGGCCTCGATGAGCAGTTCTTC. It translates to CASSTSGTGGLDEQFF.

The V call is TRBV5-1, the J call TRBJ2-1, with 8 bases identical to TRBD1. CDR1 and CDR2 (germline): SGHRS, YFSETQ. The junction had 6 bases not matched to a gene; V was cut back by 4 bases and J by 0 bases. The CDR3 has 16 residues. CDR3 in amino acids: CASSRGQASSYNEQFF. The DNA of the CDR3 is TGCGCCAGCAGCAGGGGACAGGCGAGCTCCTACAATGAGCAGTTCTTC.

This clone appeared a few times. The rearrangement joins TRBV5-1 to TRBJ1-1; D possibly corresponds to TRBD1 (6 bases). Germline loops: CDR1 SGHRS, CDR2 YFSETQ. V dropped 0 bases and J dropped 3 bases, with 9 bases sitting between them. This CDR3 has 14 amino acids. CDR3 amino acids: CASSLAGGHTEAFF. The CDR3 DNA reads as TGCGCCAGCAGCTTGGCTGGGGGCCACACTGAAGCTTTCTTT.

The J gene is TRBJ1-3, the V gene TRBV7-2, with D hard to call. Germline V gives CDR1 SGHTA, CDR2 FQGNSA. The CDR3 has 15 residues. Trimming took 2 bases from V and 4 from J, leaving 12 bases between them. CDR3 region: CASSLREGPGNTIYF. In nucleotides, the CDR3 is TGTGCCAGCAGCTTAAGGGAGGGCCCGGGAAACACCATATATTTT.

The CDR3 region is CASLPSISYSPLHF. Written as DNA, the CDR3 is TGTGCCAGCCTGCCAAGCATAAGTTATTCACCCCTCCACTTT. This sequence joins TRBV2 and TRBJ1-6; D not certain. Germline CDR1 and CDR2: SNHLY and FYNNEI. CDR3 size: 14 residues. V dropped 8 bases and J dropped 8 bases, with 16 bases sitting between them.

CDR3 sequence: CASRALAGTSTDTQYF. In nucleotides, the CDR3 is TGTGCCAGCAGGGCGCTAGCGGGGACAAGCACAGATACGCAGTATTTT. V is TRBV7-8 and J is TRBJ2-3; 9 positions match TRBD2. The germline gives CDR1 SGHVS, CDR2 FQNEAQ. This CDR3 comprises 16 residues. V gave up 6 bases and J gave up 0 bases; unmatched junction bases: 7. The entire variable domain, with the rest obtained from reference TRBV7-8 and TRBJ2-3, is as follows: GAGVSQSPRYKVAKRGQDVALRCDPISGHVSLFWYQQALGQGPEFLTYFQNEAQLDKSGLPSDRFFAERPEGSVSTLKIQRTQQEDSAVYLCASRALAGTSTDTQYFGPGTRLTVL.

V gene TRBV7-3 combines with J gene TRBJ2-1; D gene uncertain. Trimming removed 0 bases at V and 2 bases at J, with 5 bases between. There are 14 residues in the CDR3. Germline CDR1 is SGHTA and CDR2 is FQGTGA. The CDR3 sequence is CASSLTLTYNEQFF. CDR3 nucleotide sequence: TGTGCCAGCAGCTTAACACTAACCTACAATGAGCAGTTCTTC. The full variable domain, rest sourced from reference TRBV7-3 and TRBJ2-1, is GAGVSQTPSNKVTEKGKYVELRCDPISGHTALYWYRQSLGQGPEFLIYFQGTGAADDSGLPNDRFFAVRPEGSVSTLKIQRTERGDSAVYLCASSLTLTYNEQFFGPGTRLTVL.

The CDR3 DNA follows: TGTGCCAGCAGCTTACTATCCACTTACCGGGATGGCTACACCTTC. This encodes CASSLLSTYRDGYTF. This sequence joins TRBV7-9 and TRBJ1-2; D is unclear. V was pared by 2 bases and J by 6 bases, with 16 bases between. Germline V gene data show CDR1 as SEHNR and CDR2 as FQNEAQ (reference sequence). The CDR3 runs to 15 residues.

The chain joins TRBV6-1 to TRBJ1-6, with 10 nucleotides matching TRBD1. V lost 4 bases, J lost 9 bases, and 3 bases stayed unmatched. The CDR3 loop spans 14 amino acids. From germline, CDR1 is MNHNS and CDR2 SASEGT. The CDR3 is CASSGGTGVSPLHF. The CDR3 DNA follows: TGTGCCAGCAGTGGTGGGACAGGGGTTTCACCCCTCCACTTT.

This clone turned up a few times. J is TRBJ1-3 and V is TRBV7-2; D gene ambiguous. The CDR3 length is 13 residues. V dropped 5 bases and J dropped 2 bases, with 7 bases sitting between them. Per the germline V gene, CDR1 is SGHTA and CDR2 is FQGNSA. This CDR3 reads CASSPQTGNTIYF. CDR3 coding DNA: TGTGCCAGCAGCCCTCAGACTGGAAACACCATATATTTT.

This clone was counted between two and nine times. The V gene is TRBV4-3, the J gene TRBJ1-2, with D possibly TRBD1 on 5 matching bases. V shed 1 base and J shed 6 bases, with 15 bases lying between them. From germline, CDR1 is LGHNA and CDR2 YSLEER. The CDR3 is made up of 15 amino acids. The CDR3 sequence: CASSQGIRAGDGYTF. The CDR3 nucleotides read TGCGCCAGCAGCCAAGGGATCCGCGCGGGGGATGGCTACACCTTC.

In this sample, this clone turned up a few times. The chain employs TRBV6-4 and TRBJ1-1; no firm D call. The CDR3 is made up of 14 amino acids. Per the germline V gene, CDR1 is MRHNA and CDR2 is SNTAGT. Trimming took off 6 bases at V and 0 bases at J, with 11 bases between the two ends. The CDR3 nucleotides are TGTGCCAGCAGGCAACTCCCGGTGAACACTGAAGCTTTCTTT. As protein: CASRQLPVNTEAFF.

The chain combines TRBV9 with TRBJ2-2; 9 positions agree with TRBD2. The junction had 15 bases not matched to a gene; V was cut back by 0 bases and J by 6 bases. This CDR3 has 19 amino acids. Germline V gives CDR1 SGDLS, CDR2 YYNGEE. CDR3: CASSVVSRGGGAPPGELFF. DNA for the CDR3: TGTGCCAGCAGCGTAGTATCTCGGGGCGGGGGGGCGCCCCCCGGGGAGCTGTTTTTT.

V is TRBV6-1 and J is TRBJ1-4, with TRBD1 matching over 7 bases. J gave up 2 bases and V 5 bases, and 5 bases lay outside the gene matches. The CDR3 has 15 residues. CDR1 and CDR2 (germline): MNHNS, SASEGT. The DNA for the CDR3 is TGTGCCAGCAGTACAGGGGCCGGGACTAATGAAAAACTGTTTTTT. Translating it yields CASSTGAGTNEKLFF.

The chain recombines TRBV11-2 with TRBJ1-2; TRBD1 might be the D (6 bases). V was clipped by 4 bases and J by 2 bases, with 11 bases between them. CDR3 length: 14 residues. CDR1 and CDR2 from the germline V gene are SGHAT and FQNNGV. The CDR3 region has the DNA TGTGCCAGCAGCTACGGACAGCTCAACTATGGCTACACCTTC. It translates to CASSYGQLNYGYTF.

This clone appeared a single time. The rearrangement joins TRBV11-2 to TRBJ2-7, with D possibly being TRBD1 (5 bases). Trimming removed 1 base from V and 3 bases from J, with 10 bases in between. CDR1 and CDR2 (germline): SGHAT, FQNNGV. The CDR3 is 14 residues long. The DNA for the CDR3 is TGTGCCAGCAGCTTAGGCGCAGGGAACTACGAGCAGTACTTC. This gives the protein CASSLGAGNYEQYF. Based on the CDR3 plus reference TRBV11-2 and TRBJ2-7, the full variable domain is EAGVAQSPRYKIIEKRQSVAFWCNPISGHATLYWYQQILGQGPKLLIQFQNNGVVDDSQLPKDRFSAERLKGVDSTLKIQPAKLEDSAVYLCASSLGAGNYEQYFGPGTRLTVT.

V gene TRBV15 combines with J gene TRBJ2-4, with 9 nucleotides matching TRBD2. Germline lookup yields CDR1 LNHNV and CDR2 YYDKDF (reference sequence). After removal of 1 base from V and 6 bases from J, the junction contained 16 bases not matched to a gene. CDR3 size: 19 residues. The CDR3 is CATSRGGASGVPGGNIQYF. The CDR3 DNA reads as TGTGCCACCAGCAGAGGGGGGGCTAGCGGGGTCCCCGGGGGAAACATTCAGTACTTC.

V gene TRBV2 combines with J gene TRBJ1-5; possible D gene TRBD1, 6 bases. Looked up from germline, CDR1 is SNHLY and CDR2 is FYNNEI. The CDR3 spans 14 residues. V lost 5 bases and J lost 5, with 13 bases in between. This chain's CDR3 is CASSHPGAYQPQHF. The CDR3 nucleotides are TGTGCCAGCAGTCACCCAGGGGCCTATCAGCCCCAGCATTTT.

J is TRBJ2-2 and V is TRBV2; 8 bases agree with TRBD1. The CDR3 is 16 residues long. Germline CDR1 SNHLY, CDR2 FYNNEI. Trimming took 4 bases from V and 5 from J; bases not matched to a gene: 9. The chain's CDR3 is CASSVVAGGFTGELFF. DNA for the CDR3: TGTGCCAGCAGTGTGGTGGCAGGGGGCTTTACCGGGGAGCTGTTTTTT.

This clone was seen only once. The V and J genes are TRBV18 and TRBJ2-7; 7 nucleotides match TRBD1. This CDR3 is 12 amino acids long. With V trimmed by 8 bases and J by 5 bases, 6 bases remained unmatched. CDR1 KGHSH and CDR2 LQKENI come from the germline V gene. As DNA, the CDR3 is TGTGCCAGCGGAAGGGGGCAGGACGAGCAGTACTTC. This translates into CASGRGQDEQYF.

The chain recombines TRBV9 with TRBJ1-2; D perhaps matches TRBD1 (5 bases). The CDR3 consists of 12 residues. The V end lost 6 bases, the J end lost 5 bases, and 11 bases lay between the germline ends. Germline V CDR1 and CDR2: SGDLS, YYNGEE. The CDR3 coding sequence is TGTGCCAGCACTAGGACAACTTATGGCTACACCTTC. As protein: CASTRTTYGYTF.

The chain joins TRBV7-6 to TRBJ2-5; 11 positions match TRBD2. This CDR3 has 16 residues. Germline V lookup: CDR1 SGHVS, CDR2 FNYEAQ. J lost 1 base, V lost 2 bases, and 3 bases had no gene match. The CDR3, as DNA: TGTGCCAGCAGCTTACGGCTAGCGGGGGGCCAAGAGACCCAGTACTTC. Its translation is CASSLRLAGGQETQYF.